This T cell receptor beta chain was found in a study of T cell changes during pregnancy in multiple sclerosis (dated by TCRdb to the late 2010s). Regarding the research as a whole: In women with multiple sclerosis, the researchers looked at how the T cell repertoire shifted as pregnancy progressed.

Details on this clone: Its antigen target is currently unknown. Base qualities are not recorded, but no much larger clone differs from it by a single base.

Counted from cysteine to phenylalanine, this CDR3 has 14 amino acids. The retained sequence is limited to the CDR3, 42 bases, with the frame set at the first base. Trimming costs V 1 base and J 0 bases, and their ends lie 6 bases apart. The germline V gene yields MNHNS for CDR1 and SASEGT for CDR2. Libraries were made using the immunoSEQ multiplex PCR assay. Entries here come from immuneACCESS through TCRdb and include only in-frame sequences with V and J called. Some clones fail to appear in such tables; in the studies checked, an unresolved V gene covers under half of the shortfall, and the cause of the remainder is unknown. The sample profile shows about 14,000 clones; 85% to 90% of them were found once. The ten largest make up about 12% of the sample.

This chain joins TRBV6-1 to TRBJ1-2; the D gene identity is not certain. This sequence originates from a female donor in good health, enrolled as a control in a pregnancy study. This specimen consisted of CD8+ T cells from peripheral blood mononuclear cells, obtained after pregnancy. The CDR3 region has the sequence CASSEGTANYGYTF. The DNA sequence follows: TGTGCCAGCAGTGAAGGCACAGCTAACTATGGCTACACCTTC.